This TCR beta chain appears in the sequencing data of a study of metastatic and nonmetastatic thyroid tumors. Across the study: The comparison covered peripheral blood and tumor or nodule tissue in malignant and benign thyroid patients.

The germline V gene encodes CDR1 MNHNY and CDR2 SVGAGI (reference sequence). The CDR3 spans 14 residues. V was pared by 3 bases and J by 4 bases, with 13 bases between. Broader study findings: The reported finding was significantly higher TCR beta diversity in malignant thyroid tumors relative to benign nodules, in blood and tumor.

No patient received treatment before thyroid surgery. In its sample, this clone is medium-sized. What it binds is unknown. As originally analysed: To classify distant metastasis in papillary thyroid cancer, a model was built from CDR3 differences across clinicopathological groups. TCRdb re-clonotyped the PCR reads through MiXCR. The V and J calls reflect TCRdb's pipeline rather than the authors' work. This sample yields more than 35,000 clones, of which 13% are seen a single time; around 9.5% belongs to the top ten. The material sequenced was blood. The clonotype comes from a female donor with papillary thyroid cancer or a benign thyroid nodule (not recorded which). Some clones in this sample may be carry-over from other donors' samples. The rearrangement joins TRBV6-6 to TRBJ2-7; D not resolved. The CDR3 region is CASSYVGPTYEQYF. The CDR3 nucleotides are TGTGCCAGCAGTTATGTTGGACCCACATACGAGCAGTACTTC.